The TCR beta chain described here comes from a study of blood T cell repertoires in COVID-19. Overall study: There were acute and convalescent COVID-19 samples, and they came from the United States, Italy and Spain. PBMCs, B-cell-depleted T cells, or T cells provided the cDNA or gDNA that made up the material.

Methods used by the authors: Cell counts per sample came from amplifying reference gene primers. Here immunoSEQ multiplex PCR was the method, and the copy in TCRdb shows in-frame clones only, minus some. That table supplies the V and J calls and clone size; D and trimming were determined from the DNA. The sample has 130,000 or so clones; 80% to 90% are singletons. CDR3 length: 14 residues. The germline V and J ends were trimmed by 2 bases and 6 bases, with 13 bases remaining between them. Germline CDR1 and CDR2: MNHNS and SASEGT. The origin of this receptor is a human donor in a cohort sampled during active COVID-19. The J gene is TRBJ1-1, the V gene TRBV6-1; maybe TRBD1 (5 bases). Sequencing was performed on peripheral blood. DNA of the CDR3: TGTGCCAGCAGTGAAATGGCAGGGTATTCTGAAGCTTTCTTT. It translates to CASSEMAGYSEAFF.